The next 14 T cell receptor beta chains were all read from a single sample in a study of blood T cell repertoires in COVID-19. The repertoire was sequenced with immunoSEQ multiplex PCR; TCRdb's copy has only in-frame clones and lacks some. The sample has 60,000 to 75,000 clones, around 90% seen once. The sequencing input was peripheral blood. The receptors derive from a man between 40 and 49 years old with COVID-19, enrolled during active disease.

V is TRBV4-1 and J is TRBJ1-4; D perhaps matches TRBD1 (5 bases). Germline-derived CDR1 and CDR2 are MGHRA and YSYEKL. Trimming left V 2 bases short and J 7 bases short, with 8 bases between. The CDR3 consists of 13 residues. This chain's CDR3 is CASSQWRGEKLFF. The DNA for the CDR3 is TGCGCCAGCAGCCAATGGAGGGGTGAAAAACTGTTTTTT.

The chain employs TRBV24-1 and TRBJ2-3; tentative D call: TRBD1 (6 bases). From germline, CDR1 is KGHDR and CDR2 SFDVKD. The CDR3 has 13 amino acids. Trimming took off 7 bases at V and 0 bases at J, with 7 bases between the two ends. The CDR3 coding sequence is TGTGCCACCAGGGACAGAAGCACAGATACGCAGTATTTT. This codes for CATRDRSTDTQYF.

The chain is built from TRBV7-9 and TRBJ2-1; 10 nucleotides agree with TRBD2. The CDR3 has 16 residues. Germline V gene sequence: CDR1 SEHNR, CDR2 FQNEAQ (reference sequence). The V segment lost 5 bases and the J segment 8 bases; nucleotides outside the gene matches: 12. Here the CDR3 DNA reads TGTGCCAGCAGCCCACCCCCGGGACTAGCGATCGATGAGCAGTTCTTC. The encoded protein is CASSPPPGLAIDEQFF.

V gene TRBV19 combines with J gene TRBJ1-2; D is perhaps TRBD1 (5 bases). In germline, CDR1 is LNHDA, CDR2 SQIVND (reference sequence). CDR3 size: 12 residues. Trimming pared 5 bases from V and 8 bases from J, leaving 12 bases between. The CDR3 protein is CASSFSSGGYTF. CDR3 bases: TGTGCCAGTAGTTTTTCATCAGGGGGCTACACCTTC.

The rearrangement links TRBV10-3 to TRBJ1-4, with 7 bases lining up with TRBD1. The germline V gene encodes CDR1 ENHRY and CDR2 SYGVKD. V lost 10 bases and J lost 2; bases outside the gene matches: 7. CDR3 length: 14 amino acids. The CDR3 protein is CATTQGGTNEKLFF. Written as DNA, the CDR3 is TGTGCCACCACCCAGGGGGGTACTAATGAAAAACTGTTTTTT.

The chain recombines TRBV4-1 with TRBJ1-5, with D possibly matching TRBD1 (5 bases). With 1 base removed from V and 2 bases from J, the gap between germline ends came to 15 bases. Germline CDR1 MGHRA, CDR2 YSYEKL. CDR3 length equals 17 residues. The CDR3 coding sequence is TGCGCCAGCAGCCAAGCCGCAGGGTTTTCGGGCAATCAGCCCCAGCATTTT. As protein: CASSQAAGFSGNQPQHF.

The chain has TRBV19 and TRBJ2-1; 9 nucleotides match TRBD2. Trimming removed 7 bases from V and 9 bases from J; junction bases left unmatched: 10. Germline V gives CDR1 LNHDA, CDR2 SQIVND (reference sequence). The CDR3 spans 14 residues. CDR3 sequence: CASNPAGGLGEQFF. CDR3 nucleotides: TGTGCCAGTAATCCGGCGGGGGGGCTTGGTGAGCAGTTCTTC.

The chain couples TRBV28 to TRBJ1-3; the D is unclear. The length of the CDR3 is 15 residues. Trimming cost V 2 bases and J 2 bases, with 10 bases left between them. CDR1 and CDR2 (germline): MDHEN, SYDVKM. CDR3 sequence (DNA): TGTGCCAGCAGTTTAACCAGTGATACTGGAAACACCATATATTTT. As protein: CASSLTSDTGNTIYF.

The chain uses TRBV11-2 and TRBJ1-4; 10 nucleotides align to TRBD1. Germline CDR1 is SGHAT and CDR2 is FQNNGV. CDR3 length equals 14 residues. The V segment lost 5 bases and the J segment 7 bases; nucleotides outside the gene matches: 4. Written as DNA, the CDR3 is TGTGCCAGCAGCCAGGACAGGGGGGGTGAAAAACTGTTTTTT. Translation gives CASSQDRGGEKLFF.

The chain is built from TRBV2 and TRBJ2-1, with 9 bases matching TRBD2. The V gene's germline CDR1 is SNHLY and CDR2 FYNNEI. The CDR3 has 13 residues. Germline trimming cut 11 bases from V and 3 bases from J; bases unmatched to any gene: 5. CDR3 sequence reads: CARAGGHYNEQFF. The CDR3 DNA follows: TGTGCCCGCGCGGGGGGGCACTACAATGAGCAGTTCTTC.

CDR3 DNA sequence: TGTGCCAGCAGTTACTCAGGGGGACGGCTGTTTTTT. Amino acids: CASSYSGGRLFF. The V and J genes are TRBV6-5 and TRBJ2-2, with D maybe TRBD1 (6 bases). The CDR3 totals 12 residues. Germline loops: CDR1 MNHEY, CDR2 SVGAGI. Trimming cost V 0 bases and J 13 bases, with 9 bases left between them.

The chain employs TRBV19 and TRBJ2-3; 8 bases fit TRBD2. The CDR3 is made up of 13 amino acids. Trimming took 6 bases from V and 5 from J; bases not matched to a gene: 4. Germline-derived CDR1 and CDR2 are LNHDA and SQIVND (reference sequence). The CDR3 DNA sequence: TGTGCCAGTAGGACTAGCGAGGTAGATACGCAGTATTTT. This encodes CASRTSEVDTQYF.

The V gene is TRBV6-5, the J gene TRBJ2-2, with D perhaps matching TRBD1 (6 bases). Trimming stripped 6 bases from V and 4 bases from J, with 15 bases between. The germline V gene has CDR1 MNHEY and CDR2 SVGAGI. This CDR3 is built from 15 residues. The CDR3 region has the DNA TGTGCCAGCAGACTCAACACAGGGCTCACCGGGGAGCTGTTTTTT. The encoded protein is CASRLNTGLTGELFF.

In nucleotides, the CDR3 is TGTGCCAGAACCGCACCCCGGGACTCGCCAATCGAGCAGTTCTTC. It yields the protein CARTAPRDSPIEQFF. The rearrangement links TRBV5-3 to TRBJ2-1, with D tentatively TRBD2 (6 bases). TRBV5-3 is noted as an ORF with a role that remains uncertain. Trimming shortened V by 6 bases and J by 10 bases, and 23 bases separated the two germline ends. The CDR3 is 15 residues long.